These 7 T cell receptor beta chains were all obtained from the same sample, sequenced in a study of beta chain features in type 1 diabetes. The authors reverse transcribed all of the isolated RNA, so sequencing captured expressed TCRB transcripts. The table came from immunoSEQ multiplex PCR; TCRdb's copy has only in-frame clones and leaves some out. The sample yields under 800,000 clones, 15% seen once. The sequenced material came from naive CD4+ T cells from blood. Every receptor here comes from a young man in good health.

This clone was observed a few times. The V call is TRBV4-1, the J call TRBJ1-5; the D is unclear. This CDR3 has 15 residues. CDR1 is MGHRA and CDR2 is YSYEKL in the germline V gene. V gave up 4 bases and J gave up 9 bases, with 19 bases separating them. CDR3 coding DNA: TGCGCCAGCAGCCTCCCCGATGGGGTAGGCAGGCCCCAGCATTTT. It codes for CASSLPDGVGRPQHF.

This clone was seen only a few times. This rearrangement joins TRBV6-5 to TRBJ2-7; D gene ambiguous. Germline CDR1 reads MNHEY; CDR2 reads SVGAGI. This CDR3 contains 13 residues. The V end lost 6 bases, the J end lost 3 bases, and 12 bases lay between the germline ends. This chain's CDR3 is CASSRITLYEQYF. As DNA, the CDR3 is TGTGCCAGCAGCCGCATAACCCTCTACGAGCAGTACTTC.

Only a few counts were recorded for this clone. The genes are TRBV28 and TRBJ1-5; 8 nucleotides agree with TRBD1. V trimming: 5 bases; J trimming: 4 bases; junction bases outside the gene matches: 10. Germline lookup yields CDR1 MDHEN and CDR2 SYDVKM. The CDR3 is made up of 16 amino acids. This CDR3 is CASSVIRGRGNQPQHF. The CDR3 region has the DNA TGTGCCAGCAGTGTGATCAGGGGGCGCGGGAATCAGCCCCAGCATTTT.

V is TRBV11-1 and J is TRBJ2-7; D assignment may be TRBD1 or TRBD2 (5 bases each). Germline values: CDR1 SGHAT, CDR2 FQDESV (reference sequence). This CDR3 comprises 14 residues. Trimming left V 2 bases short and J 2 bases short, with 10 bases between. The CDR3 coding sequence is TGTGCCAGCAGCTTAACCGGGACCCCCTACGAGCAGTACTTC. Protein: CASSLTGTPYEQYF.

This chain connects TRBV2 to TRBJ2-2; D uncertain. V gave up 3 bases and J gave up 8 bases, with 22 bases separating them. The CDR3 contains 17 residues. CDR1 and CDR2 from the germline V gene are SNHLY and FYNNEI. The CDR3: CASSDIHFRQTGGELFF. CDR3 DNA sequence: TGTGCCAGCAGTGACATTCATTTCAGGCAAACCGGTGGGGAGCTGTTTTTT.

This clone was recorded a few times. V and J are TRBV30 and TRBJ2-7, with TRBD1 identical over 8 bases. The germline gives CDR1 GTSNPN, CDR2 SVGIG (reference sequence). The ends lost 3 bases at V and 6 bases at J; junction bases unmatched: 10. The CDR3 has 14 amino acids. CDR3 DNA sequence: TGTGCCTGGAGCGTAAGGACAGGGTCCCGCGAGCAGTACTTC. Its protein is CAWSVRTGSREQYF.

The chain links TRBV2 to TRBJ2-3; 9 bases are shared with TRBD2. This CDR3 spans 15 amino acids. CDR1 and CDR2 (germline): SNHLY, FYNNEI. V shed 7 bases and J 1 base; nucleotides not matched to a gene: 6. CDR3 in DNA: TGTGCCAGCACCCTGGAGCGGGGGGGCACAGATACGCAGTATTTT. Translating it yields CASTLERGGTDTQYF.